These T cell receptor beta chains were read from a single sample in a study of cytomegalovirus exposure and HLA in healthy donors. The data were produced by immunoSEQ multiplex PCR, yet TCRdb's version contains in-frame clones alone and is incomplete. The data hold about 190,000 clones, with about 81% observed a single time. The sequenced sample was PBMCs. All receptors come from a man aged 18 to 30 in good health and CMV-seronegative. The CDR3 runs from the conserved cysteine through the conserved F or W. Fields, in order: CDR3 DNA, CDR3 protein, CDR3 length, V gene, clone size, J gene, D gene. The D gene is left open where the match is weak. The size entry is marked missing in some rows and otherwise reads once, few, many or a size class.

CDR3nt: TGTGCCAGCAGCGCCTGGGACAGTTCTAAAGAGACCCAGTACTTC
CDR3aa: CASSAWDSSKETQYF
len: 15
v_gene: TRBV9
abundance: few
j_gene: TRBJ2-5
d_gene: TRBD1

CDR3nt: TGCGCCAGCAGCTTGGAGGTCGGGGGCACCGGGGAGCTGTTTTTT
CDR3aa: CASSLEVGGTGELFF
len: 15
v_gene: TRBV5-1
abundance: .
j_gene: TRBJ2-2
d_gene: .

CDR3nt: TGCGCCAGCAGCCCTAGGAGTGGTGGAAACACCATATATTTT
CDR3aa: CASSPRSGGNTIYF
len: 14
v_gene: TRBV5-1
abundance: .
j_gene: TRBJ1-3
d_gene: .

CDR3nt: TGTGCCAGCTCACCGAGACTAGCGGGGAGCCCAAACACCGGGGAGCTGTTTTTT
CDR3aa: CASSPRLAGSPNTGELFF
len: 18
v_gene: TRBV18
abundance: .
j_gene: TRBJ2-2
d_gene: TRBD2

CDR3nt: TGTGCCACCAGCAGGGTACCCGGGGGGCGCTTTCCCTATGGCTACACCTTC
CDR3aa: CATSRVPGGRFPYGYTF
len: 17
v_gene: TRBV15
abundance: .
j_gene: TRBJ1-2
d_gene: .

CDR3nt: TGTGCCAGCAGCCAGGGGACAGACCTGACTGCTTTCTTT
CDR3aa: CASSQGTDLTAFF
len: 13
v_gene: TRBV7-8
abundance: .
j_gene: TRBJ1-1
d_gene: TRBD1

CDR3nt: TGTGCCAGCAGCTGGGCCGAGGGAGCGGGAGGGGAGACCCAGTACTTC
CDR3aa: CASSWAEGAGGETQYF
len: 16
v_gene: TRBV5-5
abundance: .
j_gene: TRBJ2-5
d_gene: TRBD2

CDR3nt: TGTGCCAGCAGTGTATCCGGGACTAGCGGGACTCCGCACGAGCAGTACTTC
CDR3aa: CASSVSGTSGTPHEQYF
len: 17
v_gene: TRBV25-1
abundance: .
j_gene: TRBJ2-7
d_gene: TRBD2

CDR3nt: TGTGCCATCAGTGAGCTAGCGGGGGGGCAAGGCGGGGAGCTGTTTTTT
CDR3aa: CAISELAGGQGGELFF
len: 16
v_gene: TRBV10-3
abundance: .
j_gene: TRBJ2-2
d_gene: TRBD2

CDR3nt: TGTGCCAGCAGCTTAGAACTAGCTTTTAGAGAGACCCAGTACTTC
CDR3aa: CASSLELAFRETQYF
len: 15
v_gene: TRBV7-9
abundance: .
j_gene: TRBJ2-5
d_gene: .

CDR3nt: TGTGCCAGTCGAACACTCAGGGGGCCCACAGATACGCAGTATTTT
CDR3aa: CASRTLRGPTDTQYF
len: 15
v_gene: TRBV28
abundance: .
j_gene: TRBJ2-3
d_gene: TRBD1

CDR3nt: TGTGCCAGTTCGAACGGACCCGCGGGGGCCCAGTACTTC
CDR3aa: CASSNGPAGAQYF
len: 13
v_gene: TRBV19
abundance: .
j_gene: TRBJ2-5
d_gene: TRBD2

CDR3nt: TGTGCCAGCACCGGGACAGGGGAGGAATCAGCTTTCTTT
CDR3aa: CASTGTGEESAFF
len: 13
v_gene: TRBV11-2
abundance: .
j_gene: TRBJ1-1
d_gene: TRBD1

CDR3nt: TGTGCCAGCAGTCTAGCGGGAAACACCGGGGAGCTGTTTTTT
CDR3aa: CASSLAGNTGELFF
len: 14
v_gene: TRBV6-5
abundance: .
j_gene: TRBJ2-2
d_gene: TRBD2

CDR3nt: TGTGCCAGCAGCCCATCCGGGAGGAGCAATCAGCCCCAGCATTTT
CDR3aa: CASSPSGRSNQPQHF
len: 15
v_gene: TRBV6-5
abundance: .
j_gene: TRBJ1-5
d_gene: .

CDR3nt: TGTGCCAGCACCACATCCGATAATCTAGCGGCGCTGTATGGCGGGGAGCTGTTTTTT
CDR3aa: CASTTSDNLAALYGGELFF
len: 19
v_gene: TRBV2
abundance: .
j_gene: TRBJ2-2
d_gene: TRBD2

CDR3nt: TGTGCCAGCAGTACTAGCGGGAGGGGGTACACAGATACGCAGTATTTT
CDR3aa: CASSTSGRGYTDTQYF
len: 16
v_gene: TRBV27
abundance: .
j_gene: TRBJ2-3
d_gene: TRBD2

CDR3nt: TGTGCCAGCAGCTTAGAATTTGCGGCAAAACGGAATGAGCAGTTCTTC
CDR3aa: CASSLEFAAKRNEQFF
len: 16
v_gene: TRBV7-2
abundance: .
j_gene: TRBJ2-1
d_gene: .

CDR3nt: TGTGCCAGCAACACGGGGACAGGAAAGGGCTACACCTTC
CDR3aa: CASNTGTGKGYTF
len: 13
v_gene: TRBV7-2
abundance: .
j_gene: TRBJ1-2
d_gene: TRBD1

CDR3nt: TGTGCCAGCAGTTATGGAGCTAACTATGGCTACACCTTC
CDR3aa: CASSYGANYGYTF
len: 13
v_gene: TRBV6-5
abundance: .
j_gene: TRBJ1-2
d_gene: .

CDR3nt: TGCAGCGTTGCCCCTCAGGCCTCGTACAATGAGCAGTTCTTC
CDR3aa: CSVAPQASYNEQFF
len: 14
v_gene: TRBV29-1
abundance: .
j_gene: TRBJ2-1
d_gene: .

CDR3nt: TGTGCCAGCAGTGCTCTAGACGAGCAGTACTTC
CDR3aa: CASSALDEQYF
len: 11
v_gene: TRBV2
abundance: .
j_gene: TRBJ2-7
d_gene: .

CDR3nt: TGTGCTAGTGGACCTGCGGGAAGTCGAAAGAACACTGAAGCTTTCTTT
CDR3aa: CASGPAGSRKNTEAFF
len: 16
v_gene: TRBV12-5
abundance: .
j_gene: TRBJ1-1
d_gene: .

CDR3nt: TGTGCCAGCAGGATTGTTAGCGGGAGTAACCAAGAGACCCAGTACTTC
CDR3aa: CASRIVSGSNQETQYF
len: 16
v_gene: TRBV6-4
abundance: .
j_gene: TRBJ2-5
d_gene: TRBD2

CDR3nt: TGCGCCAGCAGCCAAGAGACAGGGAGATACGAGCAGTACTTC
CDR3aa: CASSQETGRYEQYF
len: 14
v_gene: TRBV4-1
abundance: .
j_gene: TRBJ2-7
d_gene: TRBD1

CDR3nt: TGTGCCAGCAGTCCGACAGGGACGACTAATGAAAAACTGTTTTTT
CDR3aa: CASSPTGTTNEKLFF
len: 15
v_gene: TRBV6-4
abundance: few
j_gene: TRBJ1-4
d_gene: TRBD1